These 7 T cell receptor beta chains share one sample of origin, sequenced in a study of blood T cell repertoires in COVID-19. Sequenced by immunoSEQ multiplex PCR; TCRdb stores in-frame clones only, minus some. Of about 94,000 clones listed, roughly 84% are singletons. Sequences were obtained from peripheral blood. The receptors were gathered from a man aged 55 to 70 with acute or convalescent COVID-19.

The chain joins TRBV9 to TRBJ2-1; 7 bases align to TRBD2. Germline V gives CDR1 SGDLS, CDR2 YYNGEE. V gave up 4 bases and J gave up 0 bases; unmatched junction bases: 7. The CDR3 contains 16 residues. CDR3 in DNA: TGTGCCAGCAGCACCTCTAGCGGAAGCTCCTACAATGAGCAGTTCTTC. It codes for CASSTSSGSSYNEQFF. The full variable domain, in which reference TRBV9 and TRBJ2-1 provide the parts outside the CDR3, is DSGVTQTPKHLITATGQRVTLRCSPRSGDLSVYWYQQSLDQGLQFLIQYYNGEERAKGNILERFSAQQFPDLHSELNLSSLELGDSALYFCASSTSSGSSYNEQFFGPGTRLTVL.

The rearrangement joins TRBV30 to TRBJ1-2; possible D gene TRBD1, 5 bases. The ends were cut back, 0 bases at V and 12 bases at J, with 14 bases in the middle. This CDR3 has 12 residues. Germline V CDR1 and CDR2: GTSNPN, SVGIG (reference sequence). The CDR3 DNA reads TGTGCCTGGAGTGTACAGACAGATTCAGACACCTTC. Translation gives CAWSVQTDSDTF. The entire variable domain, with the rest obtained from reference TRBV30 and TRBJ1-2, is as follows: SQTIHQWPATLVQPVGSPLSLECTVEGTSNPNLYWYRQAAGRGLQLLFYSVGIGQISSEVPQNLSASRPQDRQFILSSKKLLLSDSGFYLCAWSVQTDSDTFGSGTRLTVV.

This chain joins TRBV6-5 and TRBJ2-1, with a weak D call TRBD1 (6 bases). Germline V lookup: CDR1 MNHEY, CDR2 SVGAGI. Between the trimmed V and J ends, which lost 2 bases and 2 bases, there was a span of 13 bases. This CDR3 spans 16 amino acids. The CDR3 coding sequence is TGTGCCAGCAGTTACAAAGACAGGCGACCCTACAATGAGCAGTTCTTC. Its protein product is CASSYKDRRPYNEQFF.

The CDR3 coding sequence is TGTGCCAGCAGCTTGGGAAATATGGCGGGGAAAGGTCAGCCCCAGCATTTT. It translates to CASSLGNMAGKGQPQHF. V usage is TRBV5-5 and J usage is TRBJ1-5; D is uncertain. V dropped 0 bases and J dropped 6 bases, with 19 bases sitting between them. CDR1 is SGHKS, CDR2 YYEKEE, per germline (reference sequence). There are 17 residues in the CDR3.

The chain has TRBV25-1 and TRBJ1-2, with TRBD1 matching over 10 bases. V shed 6 bases, J shed 2 bases, and the junction held 3 bases outside the gene matches. The germline gives CDR1 MGHDK, CDR2 SYGVNS. CDR3 length: 14 amino acids. In DNA, the CDR3 is TGTGCCAGCAGGAGGACAGGGGGAAACTATGGCTACACCTTC. Encoded protein: CASRRTGGNYGYTF.

The chain uses TRBV6-5 and TRBJ1-1; 9 bases align to TRBD1. Germline V CDR1 and CDR2: MNHEY, SVGAGI. This CDR3 region has 15 residues. The junction had 7 bases not matched to a gene; V was cut back by 7 bases and J by 1 base. This CDR3 is CASNPQGAQNTEAFF. CDR3 nucleotides: TGTGCCAGCAACCCACAGGGGGCGCAGAACACTGAAGCTTTCTTT.

This clone has more than one count but fewer than ten. The rearrangement links TRBV5-1 to TRBJ1-4; no reliable D call. The ends were cut back, 5 bases at V and 0 bases at J, with 8 bases in the middle. CDR1 and CDR2 from the germline V gene are SGHRS and YFSETQ. The CDR3 is 14 amino acids. CDR3 DNA: TGCGCCAGCAGAGTTCGAGCAACTAATGAAAAACTGTTTTTT. As protein: CASRVRATNEKLFF.